One and the same sample provided the 17 T cell receptor beta chains below, sequenced in a study of CD8 T cells in Susac syndrome. The RNA, roughly 0.5 to 1 ug, was put through reverse transcription using random hexamers. TCRdb itself ran the immunoSEQ multiplex PCR reads through MiXCR, one entry per CDR3 protein. The repertoire holds about 210,000 distinct CDR3 sequences, with around 93% as singletons. The sequencing sample was made of CD4+ T cells from PBMCs. These receptors originate from a human donor with Susac syndrome.

The genes are TRBV12-3 or TRBV12-4 and TRBJ1-2; 10 nucleotides agree with TRBD1. J lost 6 bases, V lost 3 bases, and 10 bases had no gene match. The CDR3 length is 16 residues. As DNA, the CDR3 is TGTGCCAGCAGTTTTACCGGGACAGGGGCTTGGGATGGCTACACCTTC. It specifies CASSFTGTGAWDGYTF.

The V call is TRBV27, the J call TRBJ1-6, with TRBD1 as a possible D gene (5 bases). Trimming cost V 5 bases and J 7 bases, with 9 bases left between them. Per the germline V gene, CDR1 is MNHEY and CDR2 is SMNVEV (reference sequence). This CDR3 has 13 residues. Here the CDR3 DNA reads TGTGCCAGCAGTGTCACAGGCAATTCACCCCTCCACTTT. It specifies CASSVTGNSPLHF.

The chain carries TRBV30 and TRBJ1-5, with D perhaps matching TRBD1 (5 bases). V gave up 4 bases and J gave up 5 bases, with 12 bases separating them. The CDR3 runs 13 residues. The germline V gene encodes CDR1 GTSNPN and CDR2 SVGIG (reference sequence). The DNA of the CDR3 is TGTGCCTGGAAATCGGACAAAGATCAGCCCCAGCATTTT. Protein product: CAWKSDKDQPQHF.

V usage is TRBV4-3 and J usage is TRBJ1-5; the D gene is possibly TRBD1 (6 bases). Germline V gene lookup returns CDR1 LGHNA and CDR2 YSLEER. CDR3 length: 15 residues. V was cut by 0 bases and J by 5 bases, with 11 bases left in between. The CDR3 region is CASSQEIRGDQPQHF. CDR3 coding DNA: TGCGCCAGCAGCCAAGAAATAAGGGGGGATCAGCCCCAGCATTTT.

The chain couples TRBV4-2 to TRBJ2-1; weak D call: TRBD2 (7 bases). The CDR3 consists of 12 residues. Germline values: CDR1 LGHNA, CDR2 YNFKEQ. V gave up 4 bases and J gave up 15 bases, with 16 bases separating them. In nucleotides, the CDR3 is TGTGCCAGCAGCCCGACGGGGGGCCGGCCGTTCTTC. The encoded protein is CASSPTGGRPFF.

The gene calls are TRBV7-2 and TRBJ2-1, with D unresolved. The V end lost 1 base, the J end lost 12 bases, and 10 bases lay between the germline ends. The CDR3 sequence is 12 residues long. Germline loops: CDR1 SGHTA, CDR2 FQGNSA. CDR3 sequence reads: CASSLDLGWQFF. The CDR3 DNA reads as TGTGCCAGCAGCTTAGATTTGGGTTGGCAGTTCTTC.

V is TRBV4-2 and J is TRBJ2-5; D remains ambiguous. The CDR3 is 15 residues long. V dropped 1 base and J dropped 2 bases, with 11 bases sitting between them. The germline V gene encodes CDR1 LGHNA and CDR2 YNFKEQ. CDR3 loop: CASSQGLGTQETQYF. The CDR3 region has the DNA TGTGCCAGCAGCCAAGGCCTGGGAACGCAAGAGACCCAGTACTTC.

V gene TRBV24-1 combines with J gene TRBJ2-3; D ambiguous. Germline V gene sequence: CDR1 KGHDR, CDR2 SFDVKD. V was cut by 4 bases and J by 0 bases, with 13 bases left in between. The CDR3 is made up of 16 amino acids. The CDR3 loop is CATSDRRTPSTDTQYF. The CDR3 DNA reads TGTGCCACCAGTGACCGCCGGACGCCTAGCACAGATACGCAGTATTTT.

Written as DNA, the CDR3 is TGTGCCAGCAGCTTAGTAGGTTCGGGCGGGGTGGTCGCAGATACGCAGTATTTT. It codes for CASSLVGSGGVVADTQYF. The chain uses TRBV7-8 and TRBJ2-3; possibly TRBD2 for D (6 bases). The CDR3 spans 18 residues. Germline values: CDR1 SGHVS, CDR2 FQNEAQ. Trimming pared 1 base from V and 4 bases from J, leaving 21 bases between.

This sequence joins TRBV28 and TRBJ2-4; the D gene could be TRBD1 or TRBD2 (5 bases each). CDR3 length: 15 amino acids. Trimming took 5 bases from V and 8 from J, leaving 19 bases between them. The V gene's germline CDR1 is MDHEN and CDR2 SYDVKM. The CDR3 is CASSPISFRGDIQYF. In DNA form, the CDR3 reads TGTGCCAGCAGTCCCATAAGTTTTAGGGGAGACATTCAGTACTTC.

The CDR3 sequence: CASSLRGDRFGEQFF. The CDR3 DNA is TGTGCCAGCTCCCTCCGTGGGGACAGGTTTGGTGAGCAGTTCTTC. The gene calls are TRBV18 and TRBJ2-1, with 8 bases that match TRBD1. The CDR3 extends over 15 amino acids. V lost 6 bases to trimming and J lost 9 bases; unmatched junction nucleotides: 13. Germline V gene data show CDR1 as KGHSH and CDR2 as LQKENI.

The V call is TRBV6-2 or TRBV6-3, the J call TRBJ1-4; D unclear. This CDR3 has 15 amino acids. V lost 11 bases, J lost 2 bases, and 18 bases lay in between. Per the germline V gene, CDR1 is MNHEY and CDR2 is SVGEGT. The DNA of the CDR3 is TGTGCCGGCGCCGGGGAGGACGCTACTAATGAAAAACTGTTTTTT. This gives the protein CAGAGEDATNEKLFF.

The V call is TRBV4-1, the J call TRBJ1-2; possibly TRBD1 for D (5 bases). The CDR3 runs 14 residues. The V gene's germline CDR1 is MGHRA and CDR2 YSYEKL. Deletions cut 1 base from V and 4 bases from J, with 10 bases between. CDR3 loop: CASSQGQKVYGYTF. The CDR3 DNA follows: TGCGCCAGCAGCCAAGGACAGAAAGTCTATGGCTACACCTTC.

The rearrangement joins TRBV30 to TRBJ1-2; TRBD1 might be the D (5 bases). The V and J ends lost 4 bases and 8 bases respectively, with 17 bases between them. This CDR3 has 13 amino acids. CDR1 is GTSNPN, CDR2 SVGIG, per germline (reference sequence). CDR3 amino acids: CAWNRDRPWGYTF. The CDR3 DNA sequence: TGTGCCTGGAACCGGGACCGGCCTTGGGGCTACACCTTC.

This clonotype showed up just once. The chain uses TRBV7-6 and TRBJ2-7, with no clear D. Germline CDR1 and CDR2: SGHVS and FNYEAQ. The V and J ends lost 2 bases and 2 bases respectively, with 10 bases between them. The CDR3 is 14 residues long. The CDR3 loop reads CASSLPENPYEQYF. The CDR3 bases are TGTGCCAGCAGCTTACCGGAGAATCCCTACGAGCAGTACTTC.

This clonotype was picked up one time. The V and J genes are TRBV6-6 and TRBJ2-5; the D is unclear. The V gene lost 0 bases and the J gene lost 2 bases, with 13 bases spanning the gap. Germline values: CDR1 MNHNY, CDR2 SVGAGI (reference sequence). The CDR3 loop spans 16 amino acids. The CDR3, as DNA: TGTGCCAGCAGTTACTCGAAGACCCAGAGACAAGAGACCCAGTACTTC. Its protein product is CASSYSKTQRQETQYF.

V and J are TRBV12-3 or TRBV12-4 and TRBJ1-5; possibly TRBD1 for D (5 bases). V gave up 5 bases and J gave up 7 bases, with 12 bases separating them. This CDR3 region has 13 residues. DNA for the CDR3: TGTGCCAGCAGTCCGGGGGGAGGGCAGCCCCAGCATTTT. Protein sequence: CASSPGGGQPQHF.